The rows below give T cell receptor beta chains drawn from one sample of a study of T-cell memory formation after mild COVID-19. Using its own MiXCR run on the 5' RACE reads, TCRdb lists one record per CDR3 protein. The sample comprises fewer than 650,000 distinct CDR3 sequences, about a fifth of which are singletons, and 7% to 9% rests with the top ten. Sequencing was carried out using PBMCs or a T cell subset sorted from them (not recorded which). The receptors originated from an adult woman who had mild COVID-19 (a few samples of this study predate the infection). Cell type and time point are not known. Each CDR3 is given with its conserved first and last residue. A D gene is named only where the DNA matches it firmly. Clone sizes are given selectively: once, few, many, or a class where the clone is expanded.

d_call,clone_size,j_call,v_call,cdr3_nt,cdr3_aa
TRBD2,few,TRBJ2-2,TRBV9,TGTGCCAGCAGCGTAGAACTAGCGGGGGGAAAGGCCGGGGAGCTGTTTTTT,CASSVELAGGKAGELFF
TRBD1,few,TRBJ1-5,TRBV20-1,TGCAGTGCTAGGGCCGAAGACAGGGGCGACAATCAGCCCCAGCATTTT,CSARAEDRGDNQPQHF
.,few,TRBJ2-5,TRBV5-1,TGCGCCAGCAGCTCGGCACCTCGGCCCGGGGAGACCCAGTACTTC,CASSSAPRPGETQYF
TRBD2,.,TRBJ2-1,TRBV12-3/TRBV12-4,TGTGCCAGCAATAGCGGGGGGTCTTACAATGAGCAGTTCTTC,CASNSGGSYNEQFF
.,.,TRBJ1-6,TRBV30,TGTGCCTGGAGTGTACAGGGCCTCGAGAATTCACCCCTCCACTTT,CAWSVQGLENSPLHF
TRBD2,few,TRBJ2-7,TRBV7-8,TGTGCCAGCAGCTCCTCGACTAGCGGGAGAAACGAGCAGTACTTC,CASSSSTSGRNEQYF
.,few,TRBJ2-3,TRBV24-1,TGTGCCACCAGTTACGGGAGAAATACGCAGTATTTT,CATSYGRNTQYF
TRBD2,.,TRBJ2-7,TRBV7-2,TGTGCCAGCAGACGGGACGGCGGGGGGGAACAGTACTTC,CASRRDGGGEQYF
TRBD1,few,TRBJ2-6,TRBV25-1,TGTGCCATACGCCCGGGACAGGGTCAAGGTGGGGCCAACGTCCTGACTTTC,CAIRPGQGQGGANVLTF
.,.,TRBJ1-1,TRBV29-1,TGCAGCGTTGCCGGATGGGGGGTGCAGGGTATCAATACTGAAGCTTTCTTT,CSVAGWGVQGINTEAFF
TRBD1,many,TRBJ2-4,TRBV30,TGTGCCTGGAGCTCTGGACAGGGTTCCAAAAACATTCAGTACTTC,CAWSSGQGSKNIQYF
TRBD2,many,TRBJ2-3,TRBV3-1,TGTGCCAGCAGCCAAGAGCGCGGGACTAGCGGGAGGGATACGCAGTATTTT,CASSQERGTSGRDTQYF
.,.,TRBJ2-1,TRBV18,TGTGCCAGCTCAAGTTTGCCGGAGGGGGACAATGAGCAGTTCTTC,CASSSLPEGDNEQFF
.,.,TRBJ2-5,TRBV27,TGTGCCAGCAGAGGGCCAGGAGAGACCCAGTACTTC,CASRGPGETQYF
.,.,TRBJ2-1,TRBV2,TGTGCCAGCAGTTTCGACGCGGCCTACAATGAGCAGTTCTTC,CASSFDAAYNEQFF
TRBD1,.,TRBJ2-5,TRBV11-2,TGTGCCAGCATGTACAGGGGGTCGAGGGAGACCCAGTACTTC,CASMYRGSRETQYF
.,few,TRBJ2-3,TRBV4-1,TGCGCCAGCAGCCAAGGGCAGGGGGGGGATACGCAGTATTTT,CASSQGQGGDTQYF
TRBD2,.,TRBJ2-7,TRBV7-3,TGTGCCAGCAGCTTCGACGCTAGCGGGAGGAGGGAGCAGTACTTC,CASSFDASGRREQYF
.,many,TRBJ2-7,TRBV18,TGTGCCAGCTCCGAGTCACCCTCCTACGAGCAGTACTTC,CASSESPSYEQYF
.,.,TRBJ1-2,TRBV6-2/TRBV6-3,TGTGCCAGCAGTTACTCCGGTCGCGTCACCTTC,CASSYSGRVTF
.,.,TRBJ2-1,TRBV4-3,TGCGCCAGCAGCCAAGATCGGAGACTGGAGCAGTTCTTC,CASSQDRRLEQFF
.,.,TRBJ2-1,TRBV6-5,TGTGCCAGCAGTTATCAAGCCCCCTACAATGAGCAGTTCTTC,CASSYQAPYNEQFF
TRBD2,.,TRBJ2-7,TRBV7-2,TGTGCCAGCAGCTTAAGGCACTCCAACGCCTGGACTAGCGGGAGTTACGAGCAGTACTTC,CASSLRHSNAWTSGSYEQYF
TRBD2,.,TRBJ2-7,TRBV12-3/TRBV12-4,TGTGCCAGCAGTTTGTGGACTAGCGGGGGGTCCTACGAGCAGTACTTC,CASSLWTSGGSYEQYF
TRBD2,few,TRBJ2-2,TRBV5-1,TGCGCCAGCCGCGGGAGTACCGGGGAGCTGTTTTTT,CASRGSTGELFF
TRBD2,.,TRBJ2-2,TRBV20-1,TGCAGTGCTTACCTGGGGGAGGGCAGGACCGGGGAGCTGTTTTTT,CSAYLGEGRTGELFF
.,once,TRBJ2-6,TRBV20-1,TGCAGTGCTAGAGATCTGTCCGGGGCCAACGTCCTGACTTTC,CSARDLSGANVLTF
.,.,TRBJ1-1,TRBV15,TGTGCCACCAGCAATGAGGTGAACACTGAAGCTTTCTTT,CATSNEVNTEAFF
.,.,TRBJ1-1,TRBV2,TGTGCCAGCAGGGCCGGGACCATGAACACTGAAGCTTTCTTT,CASRAGTMNTEAFF
.,few,TRBJ2-3,TRBV6-6,TGTGCCAGCAGTTACCAACGGAAACAGAGCACAGATACGCAGTATTTT,CASSYQRKQSTDTQYF
.,few,TRBJ2-6,TRBV24-1,TGTGCCACCAGTGATTTGGGGGACGGATATTACGTCCTGACTTTC,CATSDLGDGYYVLTF
TRBD1,.,TRBJ1-4,TRBV11-2,TGTGCCAGCAGACAGGGGGCGAGCGAAAAACTGTTTTTT,CASRQGASEKLFF
.,.,TRBJ1-1,TRBV5-1,TGCGCCAGCAGCTTGGCCCTACAGCTTGAAGCTTTCTTT,CASSLALQLEAFF
TRBD1,few,TRBJ2-1,TRBV24-1,TGTGCCACCAGTCCCCGGACAGGGGTCAATGAGCAGTTCTTC,CATSPRTGVNEQFF
.,many,TRBJ2-3,TRBV7-2,TGTGCCAGCAGCCCTGCTCGCACAGATACGCAGTATTTT,CASSPARTDTQYF
.,.,TRBJ1-2,TRBV2,TGTGCCAGCAGTGAATGGGCGCGCGACTATGGCTACACCTTC,CASSEWARDYGYTF
.,.,TRBJ2-2,TRBV21-1,TGTGCCAGCAGCAGAGGCGCGGGCTACCGAACGACGAACACCGGGGAGCTGTTTTTT,CASSRGAGYRTTNTGELFF
.,.,TRBJ2-2,TRBV14,TGTGCCAGCAGCCAAGAAGGCAGATACGGGGAGCTGTTTTTT,CASSQEGRYGELFF
.,few,TRBJ1-5,TRBV12-3/TRBV12-4,TGTGCCAGCAGTTTTGGGCAGTCGGCGGGAGAATATAGCAATCAGCCCCAGCATTTT,CASSFGQSAGEYSNQPQHF
.,few,TRBJ2-7,TRBV10-3,TGTGCCATCAGTGAGTCGACAAACCGCCGGGGCGAGCAGTACTTC,CAISESTNRRGEQYF
.,once,TRBJ1-2,TRBV2,TGTGCCAGCAGCGTCTTGGGGGGTAGTCGGGGCTACACCTTC,CASSVLGGSRGYTF
TRBD2,few,TRBJ2-1,TRBV5-8,TGTGCCAGCAGCCCGGGACTAGCGGGGGGGCTGAGTGAGCAGTTCTTC,CASSPGLAGGLSEQFF
TRBD1,.,TRBJ1-6,TRBV9,TGTGCCAGCAGCGTACGGGACAGCTCCTATAATTCACCCCTCCACTTT,CASSVRDSSYNSPLHF
.,.,TRBJ1-1,TRBV3-1,TGTGCCAGCAGCCCTCCCGCCGGGGCGGTTGAAGCTTTCTTT,CASSPPAGAVEAFF
.,few,TRBJ1-1,TRBV24-1,TGTGCCACCAGTGAAGGGTCGTACACTGAAGCTTTCTTT,CATSEGSYTEAFF
.,few,TRBJ1-2,TRBV24-1,TGTGCCACCAGTGATTTGCTTAGGGATGGCTACACCTTC,CATSDLLRDGYTF
TRBD2,.,TRBJ2-1,TRBV7-3,TGTGCCAGCAGCTTTGACCGCGGGAGTTGGAATGAGCAGTTCTTC,CASSFDRGSWNEQFF
.,.,TRBJ2-2,TRBV10-3,TGTGCCATCAGTGAGTCGCTCGTGCGATCCCCCGGGGAGCTGTTTTTT,CAISESLVRSPGELFF
.,.,TRBJ1-2,TRBV7-3,TGTGCCAGCAGCCGGGACATGGCCTATGGCTACACCTTC,CASSRDMAYGYTF
.,.,TRBJ1-6,TRBV2,TGTGCCAGCAGTGAAGGGCCAGGGAATTCACCCCTCCACTTT,CASSEGPGNSPLHF
TRBD2,few,TRBJ2-3,TRBV20-1,TGCAGTGCTCCCTCAGCTAGCGGGGGGCAGTATTTT,CSAPSASGGQYF
.,.,TRBJ2-7,TRBV10-3,TGTGCCATCAGTGCGACGTCCTACGAGCAGTACTTC,CAISATSYEQYF
TRBD1,.,TRBJ1-1,TRBV29-1,TGCAGCGTTGAAAGACAGGGAGGTACTGAAGCTTTCTTT,CSVERQGGTEAFF
TRBD1,.,TRBJ1-1,TRBV4-1,TGCGCCAGCAGCCAAGCGACAAAGACAGGGGAAGCTTTCTTT,CASSQATKTGEAFF